Below are 26 T cell receptor beta chains sequenced from a single sample in a study of T-cell reconstitution after alpha-beta-depleted transplantation in children. A TCRbeta library incorporating unique molecular identifiers was prepared. TCRdb re-called the PCR reads with MiXCR, one entry per CDR3 protein. This table has about 360,000 distinct CDR3 sequences, about an eighth appearing once. This specimen consisted of PBMCs, obtained from the stem cell graft. The receptors derive from a human donor who donated a stem cell graft to a child with Fanconi anemia.

There are a few counts of this clonotype. The V call is TRBV2, the J call TRBJ1-3; TRBD1 matches 7 bases. Germline loops: CDR1 SNHLY, CDR2 FYNNEI. V lost 8 bases, J lost 4 bases, and 5 bases stayed unmatched. The CDR3 loop spans 13 amino acids. Here the CDR3 reads CASVRDSGNTIYF. As DNA, the CDR3 is TGTGCCAGCGTTCGGGACAGCGGAAACACCATATATTTT.

The gene calls are TRBV5-1 and TRBJ1-3, with 10 bases fitting TRBD1. This CDR3 is 14 amino acids long. V was pared by 8 bases and J by 8 bases, with 10 bases of the junction left unmatched. From germline, CDR1 is SGHRS and CDR2 YFSETQ. This CDR3 reads CASPDRGQKDTIYF. CDR3 DNA: TGCGCCAGTCCTGACAGGGGGCAGAAGGACACCATATATTTT.

CDR3 coding DNA: TGCAGTGCGAGCGGGGCGGCCAATGAGCAGTTCTTC. This translates into CSASGAANEQFF. The chain carries TRBV20-1 and TRBJ2-1, with TRBD2 matching over 7 bases. Germline V lookup: CDR1 DFQATT, CDR2 SNEGSKA (reference sequence). V lost 6 bases and J lost 6; bases outside the gene matches: 5. The CDR3 contains 12 residues.

The chain uses TRBV29-1 and TRBJ1-1; weak D call: TRBD1 (6 bases). The CDR3 has 16 residues. Trimming took 3 bases from V and 1 from J, leaving 18 bases between them. In germline, CDR1 is SQVTM, CDR2 ANQGSEA. The CDR3 loop reads CSVEGADPTRNTEAFF. Here the CDR3 DNA reads TGCAGCGTTGAGGGGGCGGACCCTACGAGGAACACTGAAGCTTTCTTT. The full variable domain, in which reference TRBV29-1 and TRBJ1-1 provide the parts outside the CDR3, is SAVISQKPSRDICQRGTSLTIQCQVDSQVTMMFWYRQQPGQSLTLIATANQGSEATYESGFVIDKFPISRPNLTFSTLTVSNMSPEDSSIYLCSVEGADPTRNTEAFFGQGTRLTVV.

This clonotype was detected ten times or more. This chain joins TRBV7-2 and TRBJ1-5; D call uncertain. This CDR3 is 13 amino acids long. Trimming shortened V by 5 bases and J by 3 bases, and 8 bases separated the two germline ends. The germline CDR1 and CDR2 sequences are SGHTA and FQGNSA. CDR3 sequence reads: CASSPLPNQPQHF. For the CDR3, the DNA is TGTGCCAGCAGCCCCCTGCCCAATCAGCCCCAGCATTTT.

The sample holds a few counts of this clonotype. This rearrangement joins TRBV3-1 to TRBJ2-6; D gene ambiguous. Per the germline V gene, CDR1 is LGHDT and CDR2 is YNNKEL (reference sequence). V lost 4 bases, J lost 9 bases, and 16 bases lay in between. CDR3 size: 15 residues. DNA of the CDR3: TGTGCCAGCAGCCCCTTGGCGGCCCGGATCAACGTCCTGACTTTC. Protein: CASSPLAARINVLTF. Together with reference TRBV3-1 and TRBJ2-6, the CDR3 gives the full variable domain: DTAVSQTPKYLVTQMGNDKSIKCEQNLGHDTMYWYKQDSKKFLKIMFSYNNKELIINETVPNRFSPKSPDKAHLNLHINSLELGDSAVYFCASSPLAARINVLTFGAGSRLTVL.

The V gene is TRBV20-1, the J gene TRBJ2-6, with TRBD2 matching 10 bases. The J segment lost 0 bases and the V segment lost 6 bases, leaving 8 bases of the junction unmatched. Germline V gene lookup returns CDR1 DFQATT and CDR2 SNEGSKA (reference sequence). This CDR3 comprises 17 residues. The CDR3 DNA sequence: TGCAGTGCCCCTGGGAGCGGGGGGGCCTCTGGGGCCAACGTCCTGACTTTC. The encoded protein is CSAPGSGGASGANVLTF.

The table lists this clonotype with a few counts. The chain links TRBV5-1 to TRBJ1-6; D remains ambiguous. Trimming removed 4 bases at V and 7 bases at J, with 12 bases between. Germline values: CDR1 SGHRS, CDR2 YFSETQ. The CDR3 is 14 amino acids. The CDR3 DNA sequence: TGCGCCAGCAGCCTCCGGGTCTCAAATTCACCCCTCCACTTT. Amino acid sequence: CASSLRVSNSPLHF.

This clonotype was seen a handful of times. The CDR3 DNA reads TGTGCCAGTAGTCCCGGACAGGGAGAGGACACCGGGGAGCTGTTTTTT. Translated, it gives CASSPGQGEDTGELFF. The chain employs TRBV19 and TRBJ2-2, with 8 bases identical to TRBD1. Looked up from germline, CDR1 is LNHDA and CDR2 is SQIVND (reference sequence). CDR3 length: 16 residues. V shed 5 bases, J shed 3 bases, and the junction held 8 bases outside the gene matches.

This clonotype was observed a handful of times. For the CDR3, the DNA is TGTGCCAGCAGCTTATACGCGACTAGAGCTTCCAGGGAGCTGTTTTTT. Protein product: CASSLYATRASRELFF. The chain combines TRBV7-2 with TRBJ2-2; D possibly corresponds to TRBD2 (6 bases). The ends were cut back, 2 bases at V and 9 bases at J, with 19 bases in the middle. Per the germline V gene, CDR1 is SGHTA and CDR2 is FQGNSA. This CDR3 has 16 amino acids.

The sample holds a few counts of this clonotype. The chain carries TRBV6-2 or TRBV6-3 and TRBJ2-1, with 14 bases that match TRBD2. CDR1 is MNHEY, CDR2 SVGEGT, per germline. J lost 9 bases, V lost 6 bases, and 10 bases had no gene match. The CDR3 covers 16 residues. CDR3 amino acids: CASRRSTSGGAGEQFF. The CDR3 DNA follows: TGTGCCAGCAGGCGCTCGACTAGCGGGGGGGCTGGTGAGCAGTTCTTC.

This clonotype was recorded a few times. The chain carries TRBV20-1 and TRBJ2-7; TRBD1 matches at 8 bases. Per the germline V gene, CDR1 is DFQATT and CDR2 is SNEGSKA (reference sequence). The CDR3 runs 11 residues. CDR3 sequence (DNA): TGCAGCGCTGGACAGGGCGGCGAGCAGTACGTC. Residues: CSAGQGGEQYV.

This chain connects TRBV5-1 to TRBJ1-2, with D perhaps TRBD1 (5 bases). The CDR3 has 17 residues. Germline V gene lookup returns CDR1 SGHRS and CDR2 YFSETQ. Trimming stripped 7 bases from V and 4 bases from J, with 26 bases between. The CDR3 nucleotides read TGCGCCAGCGGGGGAGGGGCCGCATCAATCGCCTCCTATGGCTACACCTTC. Translated: CASGGGAASIASYGYTF.

This chain links TRBV10-2 with TRBJ2-3; 9 nucleotides match TRBD1. The CDR3 is 15 residues long. The junction had 9 bases not matched to a gene; V was cut back by 7 bases and J by 4 bases. Germline CDR1 WSHSY, CDR2 SAAADI. CDR3 residues: CASKVWGQGPDTQYF. The CDR3 nucleotides read TGCGCCAGCAAAGTGTGGGGACAGGGACCAGATACGCAGTATTTT.

The V call is TRBV7-2, the J call TRBJ2-3, with 8 bases identical to TRBD2. This CDR3 contains 12 residues. The V and J ends lost 5 bases and 7 bases, in that order; junction bases with no gene match: 2. The germline CDR1 and CDR2 sequences are SGHTA and FQGNSA. The CDR3 bases are TGTGCCAGCAGCCCGGGGGGGTATACGCAGTATTTT. It translates to CASSPGGYTQYF. Filled out from reference TRBV7-2 and TRBJ2-3, the complete variable domain reads GAGVSQSPSNKVTEKGKDVELRCDPISGHTALYWYRQSLGQGLEFLIYFQGNSAPDKSGLPSDRFSAERTGGSVSTLTIQRTQQEDSAVYLCASSPGGYTQYFGPGTRLTVL.

This clonotype was counted at least ten times. The V call is TRBV6-1, the J call TRBJ2-7, with D maybe TRBD2 (7 bases). V was trimmed by 7 bases and J by 6 bases, leaving 19 bases between them. Germline V gene sequence: CDR1 MNHNS, CDR2 SASEGT. This CDR3 is 14 amino acids long. The CDR3 protein is CASTVNHGGAEQYF. CDR3 sequence (DNA): TGTGCCAGCACTGTCAATCATGGGGGGGCCGAGCAGTACTTC.

This clonotype was detected a few times. CDR3 nucleotide sequence: TGTGCCAGCAGCCAAGATCCGCCGGTCGGGGAGCTGTTTTTT. Residues: CASSQDPPVGELFF. The V gene is TRBV3-1, the J gene TRBJ2-2, with D unclear. Germline V gene lookup returns CDR1 LGHDT and CDR2 YNNKEL (reference sequence). The V and J ends lost 0 bases and 7 bases respectively, with 9 bases between them. CDR3 length equals 14 residues.

A few counts support this clonotype. This rearrangement joins TRBV29-1 to TRBJ1-4; D ambiguous. Germline V gives CDR1 SQVTM, CDR2 ANQGSEA. V gave up 5 bases and J gave up 10 bases, with 23 bases separating them. There are 15 residues in the CDR3. The CDR3 DNA reads TGCAGCGTTTTGTTTATGGGCAGCGATGCAGGAAAACTGTTTTTT. Its translation is CSVLFMGSDAGKLFF. The whole variable domain, remainder taken from reference TRBV29-1 and TRBJ1-4, is SAVISQKPSRDICQRGTSLTIQCQVDSQVTMMFWYRQQPGQSLTLIATANQGSEATYESGFVIDKFPISRPNLTFSTLTVSNMSPEDSSIYLCSVLFMGSDAGKLFFGSGTQLSVL.

This clonotype showed up just a few times. The rearrangement joins TRBV6-2 or TRBV6-3 to TRBJ1-1; 8 positions agree with TRBD1. Looked up from germline, CDR1 is MNHEY and CDR2 is SVGEGT. Unmatched junction bases numbered 7, after V lost 0 bases and J lost 1 base. The CDR3 length is 17 residues. Here the CDR3 reads CASSYSNQGASNTEAFF. The DNA of the CDR3 is TGTGCCAGCAGTTACTCTAACCAGGGGGCGTCGAACACTGAAGCTTTCTTT.

This clonotype has at least ten counts. The J gene is TRBJ2-1, the V gene TRBV5-1; D might be TRBD1 (5 bases). Germline CDR1 reads SGHRS; CDR2 reads YFSETQ. Trimming shortened V by 0 bases and J by 6 bases, and 16 bases separated the two germline ends. The CDR3 has 16 residues. The CDR3 coding sequence is TGCGCCAGCAGCTTGGGTGGGGCCCTCGGCCTCAATGAGCAGTTCTTC. Translated: CASSLGGALGLNEQFF.

This clonotype was found a few times. V and J are TRBV5-1 and TRBJ1-2; the D is unclear. CDR1 and CDR2 from the germline V gene are SGHRS and YFSETQ. This CDR3 contains 14 residues. V gave up 4 bases and J gave up 7 bases, with 17 bases separating them. For the CDR3, the DNA is TGCGCCAGCAGCCCGACCCTTGAGGGTGGTGGCTACACCTTC. It codes for CASSPTLEGGGYTF. Filled out from reference TRBV5-1 and TRBJ1-2, the complete variable domain reads KAGVTQTPRYLIKTRGQQVTLSCSPISGHRSVSWYQQTPGQGLQFLFEYFSETQRNKGNFPGRFSGRQFSNSRSEMNVSTLELGDSALYLCASSPTLEGGGYTFGSGTRLTVV.

This clonotype was observed many times. The chain couples TRBV12-3 or TRBV12-4 to TRBJ1-1; unclear D gene. The CDR3 is made up of 12 amino acids. V gave up 6 bases and J gave up 11 bases, with 16 bases separating them. CDR3 DNA: TGTGCCAGCAGCTCTGGACCGGCCGGGGCTTTCTTT. It yields the protein CASSSGPAGAFF.

The chain uses TRBV6-5 and TRBJ2-7, with D tentatively TRBD1 (5 bases). The CDR3 consists of 12 residues. The germline V gene has CDR1 MNHEY and CDR2 SVGAGI. The V gene lost 6 bases and the J gene lost 1 base, with 7 bases spanning the gap. The CDR3 sequence: CASRAGSYEQYF. Here the CDR3 DNA reads TGTGCCAGCAGAGCAGGGTCCTACGAGCAGTACTTC.

This clonotype was seen many times. V and J are TRBV12-3 or TRBV12-4 and TRBJ1-5, with TRBD1 identical over 9 bases. This CDR3 is 15 amino acids long. Trimming removed 3 bases from V and 3 bases from J; junction bases left unmatched: 3. CDR3 amino acids: CASSLGTGLNQPQHF. The CDR3, as DNA: TGTGCCAGCAGTTTGGGGACAGGGCTCAATCAGCCCCAGCATTTT.

This clonotype showed up many times. This sequence joins TRBV20-1 and TRBJ2-1, with D possibly TRBD1 on 6 matching bases. The V and J ends lost 0 bases and 2 bases respectively, with 11 bases between them. CDR3 length: 15 amino acids. Germline assignment: CDR1 DFQATT and CDR2 SNEGSKA (reference sequence). The CDR3 bases are TGCAGTGCTAGAGATTTCGGGACAACCTACAATGAGCAGTTCTTC. Amino acids: CSARDFGTTYNEQFF.

This clonotype was detected once. The V gene is TRBV5-8, the J gene TRBJ1-2; 7 positions match TRBD1. Per the germline V gene, CDR1 is SGHTS and CDR2 is YDEGEE. V gave up 0 bases and J gave up 6 bases; unmatched junction bases: 5. The CDR3 is made up of 14 amino acids. The CDR3 DNA reads as TGTGCCAGCAGCTTGGGGGACAGATGGGATGGCTACACCTTC. This encodes CASSLGDRWDGYTF.